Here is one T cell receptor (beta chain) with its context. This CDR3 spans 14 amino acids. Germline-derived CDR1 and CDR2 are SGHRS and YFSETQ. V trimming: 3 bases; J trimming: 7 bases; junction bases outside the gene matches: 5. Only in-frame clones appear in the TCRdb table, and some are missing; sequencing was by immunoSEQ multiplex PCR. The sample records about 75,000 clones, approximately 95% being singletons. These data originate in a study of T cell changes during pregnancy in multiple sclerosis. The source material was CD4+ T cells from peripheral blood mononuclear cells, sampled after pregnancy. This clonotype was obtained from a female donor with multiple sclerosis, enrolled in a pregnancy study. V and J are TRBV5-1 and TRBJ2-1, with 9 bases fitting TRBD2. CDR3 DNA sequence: TGCGCCAGCAGCTCCGGGACTAGCTCGAATGAGCAGTTCTTC. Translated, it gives CASSSGTSSNEQFF.